This T cell receptor beta chain was sequenced during a study of PD-L1 blockade in urothelial cancer (dated by TCRdb to the late 2010s). Regarding the complete study: Therapy was started in about 2014 for all patients, and atezolizumab 1,200 mg was administered intravenously every 3 weeks. About 90% of the 29 patients were identified as males with urothelial cancer of bladder origin, and a prior smoking history was reported by 18 of 29 patients. An ECOG performance status of 0 or 1 was recorded for the patients, and 0 to 3 prior chemotherapy regimens had been received by the patients. Blood samples were analyzed 3 weeks after the start of treatment (second dose) and 6 weeks after the start of treatment. A median of around 150,000 T cells and some 82,000 unique TCRs was obtained from blood samples, and a median clonality of roughly 0.08 was observed. The study, an exploratory multi-omic analysis, examined somatic, immune and clinical correlates of response to PD-L1 blockade with atezolizumab in urothelial cancer. TCR sequencing covered pretreatment tumor samples and matched, serially collected peripheral blood taken before and after atezolizumab treatment. Progression-free survival longer than 6 months counted as durable clinical benefit, and TCR features were additionally tested against both progression-free and overall survival. In the same patients, pretreatment tumors underwent whole exome sequencing and RNA sequencing in addition to TCR sequencing. Durable clinical benefit was achieved by nine patients but not by the remaining 20. Pretreatment blood TCR-seq was available for under 35 patients, at least one posttreatment blood collection was obtained for around 25 patients, and tumor TCR-seq was available for around 25 patients.

The time point label for this specimen denotes: peripheral blood 6 weeks after treatment start. A total of 29 patients with locally advanced or metastatic urothelial carcinoma, treated at Memorial Sloan Kettering on a trial protocol, made up the cohort. Peripheral blood mononuclear cells were collected pretreatment and during treatment, with between 1 and 8 total time points obtained per patient. The Qiagen DNeasy Blood extraction kit was used to purify genomic DNA from total PBMCs and from tumor samples. Collected pretreatment and during treatment, PBMCs were isolated and stored as previously described. Synthetic TCR analog templates were spiked into each PCR to estimate absolute template abundance from read counts. TCRbeta CDR3 regions were amplified from genomic DNA with bias-controlled V and J gene primers using the immunoSEQ assay. Sequencing of rearranged TCRbeta segments was done at approximately 20X coverage. Turning to the authors' computational methods: Clustering was used to correct sequencing errors, and CDR3s were annotated against IMGT to assign V, D and J genes. Downstream analyses used only productive TCRbeta rearrangements and left out out-of-frame or stop-codon sequences. Clonality was calculated as one minus the Shannon entropy normalized by the log of the number of unique productive sequences. Clones differing between time points or between blood and tumor were identified using Fisher's exact test with Benjamini-Hochberg correction, with an adjusted p below 0.01 applied as the threshold. The table comes from immuneACCESS by way of TCRdb, which keeps in-frame sequences with V and J called. Part of the clones is missing from these tables; in studies checked, under half for an unresolved V gene and the rest for unknown reasons. V and J calls and clone size follow that table, whereas D and trimming were derived from the DNA. This sample gives 35,000 to 55,000 clones in total; almost 85% of them show up just once. The ten largest clones capture less than 15% of the sample.

The full study reports these points: A pretreatment peripheral blood TCR clonality below the median was linked to improved progression-free and overall survival. At 3 weeks after the start of treatment, tumor-associated TCR clones in peripheral blood had expanded more in patients with durable benefit (n of about 21, p = 0.022). Small sample size (n of about 30) and many exploratory analyses mean the results are intended to be hypothesis-generating.

The germline V gene yields KGHSH for CDR1 and LQKENI for CDR2. The junction shows trimming of 5 bases on V and 4 bases on J, plus 13 bases between the germline ends. Including the terminal cysteine and phenylalanine, the CDR3 comprises 14 residues. Only the CDR3 DNA stays, 42 bases, in frame from base 1. For this clone: The clone's antigen remains unknown. One base away there is no much larger clone; base qualities are not given.

This clonotype was obtained from a man aged 60 to 75 with urothelial cancer. The V and J segments used are TRBV18 and TRBJ2-3; a weak D assignment points to TRBD1 (6 bases agree). This specimen consisted of PBMCs, obtained around atezolizumab (anti-PD-L1) treatment. The CDR3 protein: CASSLQGGADTQYF. The nucleotides are TGTGCCAGCTCATTACAGGGTGGCGCAGATACGCAGTATTTT.